This TCR beta chain is drawn from a study of CD4 T cells in relation to SARS-CoV-2 and coronaviruses. Study outcomes and limitations: According to naive versus memory sequencing, detected responses are memory recall, not newly primed.

Using immunoSEQ multiplex PCR, the repertoire was profiled, and TCRdb retains in-frame clones only, with some absent. Altogether tens of thousands of clones are present, around 80% being singletons, with the ten largest covering less than 3%. As to this clone: The antigen is undetermined.

The sequence was collected from an adult with COVID-19. Sequencing input: memory CD4+ T cells from PBMCs, cultured in vitro.

The CDR3 DNA reads TGTGCCAGTAGTAGGTGGAGGGGTAGTGGGTCCGGGGAGCTGTTTTTT. Protein sequence: CASSRWRGSGSGELFF. This chain joins TRBV19 and TRBJ2-2, with D possibly TRBD2 on 6 matching bases. This CDR3 has 16 residues. Germline V gene data show CDR1 as LNHDA and CDR2 as SQIVND (reference sequence). The V end was cut by 4 bases, the J end by 6 bases, with 18 bases between.